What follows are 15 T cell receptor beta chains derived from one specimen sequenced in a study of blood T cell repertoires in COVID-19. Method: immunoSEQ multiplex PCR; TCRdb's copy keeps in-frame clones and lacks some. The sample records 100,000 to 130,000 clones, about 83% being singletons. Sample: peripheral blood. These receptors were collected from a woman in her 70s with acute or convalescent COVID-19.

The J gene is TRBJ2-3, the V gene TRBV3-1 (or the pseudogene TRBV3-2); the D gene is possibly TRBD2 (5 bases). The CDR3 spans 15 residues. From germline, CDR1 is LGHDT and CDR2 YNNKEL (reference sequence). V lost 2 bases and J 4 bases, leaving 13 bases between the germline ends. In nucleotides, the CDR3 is TGTGCCAGCAGCCAATTTGAGTCTAGCTCAGATACGCAGTATTTT. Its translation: CASSQFESSSDTQYF.

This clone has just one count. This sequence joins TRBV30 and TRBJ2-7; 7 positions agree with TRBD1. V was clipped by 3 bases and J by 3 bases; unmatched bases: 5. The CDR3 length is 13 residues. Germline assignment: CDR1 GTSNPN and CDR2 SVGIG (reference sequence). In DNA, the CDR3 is TGTGCCTGGAGCCGGGACAGCGGCTACGAGCAGTACTTC. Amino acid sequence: CAWSRDSGYEQYF.

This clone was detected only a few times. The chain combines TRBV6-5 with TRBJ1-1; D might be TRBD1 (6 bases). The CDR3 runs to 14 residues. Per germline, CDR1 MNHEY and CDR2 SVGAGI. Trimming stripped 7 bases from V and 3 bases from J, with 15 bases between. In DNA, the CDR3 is TGTGCCAGCACAAAACAGGGCGGGTACACTGAAGCTTTCTTT. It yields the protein CASTKQGGYTEAFF.

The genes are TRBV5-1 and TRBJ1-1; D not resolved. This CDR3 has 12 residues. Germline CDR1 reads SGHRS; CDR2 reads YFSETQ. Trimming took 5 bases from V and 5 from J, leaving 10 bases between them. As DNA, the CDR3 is TGCGCCAGCAGTCTGAGCGGAACTGAAGCTTTCTTT. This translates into CASSLSGTEAFF.

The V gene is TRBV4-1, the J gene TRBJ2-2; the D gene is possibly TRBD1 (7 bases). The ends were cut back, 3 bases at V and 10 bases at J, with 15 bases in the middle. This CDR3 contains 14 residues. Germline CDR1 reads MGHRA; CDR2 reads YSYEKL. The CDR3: CASSQEGTVEELFF. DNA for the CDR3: TGCGCCAGCAGCCAGGAGGGGACAGTTGAGGAGCTGTTTTTT.

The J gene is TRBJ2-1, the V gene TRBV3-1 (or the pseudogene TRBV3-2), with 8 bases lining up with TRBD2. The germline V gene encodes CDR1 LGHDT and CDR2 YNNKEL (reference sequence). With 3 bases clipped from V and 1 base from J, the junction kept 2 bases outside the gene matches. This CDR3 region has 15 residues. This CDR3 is CASSQPGGSYNEQFF. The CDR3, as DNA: TGTGCCAGCAGCCAGCCGGGGGGGTCCTACAATGAGCAGTTCTTC.

The CDR3 sequence: CASSERNAGTNEKLFF. In DNA form, the CDR3 reads TGTGCCAGCAGCGAACGAAACGCGGGCACTAATGAAAAACTGTTTTTT. The rearrangement joins TRBV7-9 to TRBJ1-4; D ambiguous. This CDR3 contains 16 residues. The germline gives CDR1 SEHNR, CDR2 FQNEAQ (reference sequence). Deletions cut 5 bases from V and 2 bases from J, with 15 bases between.

CDR3 sequence: CASSSSQVGDTQYF. DNA of the CDR3: TGCGCCAGCAGCTCGTCACAGGTGGGAGATACGCAGTATTTT. The chain is built from TRBV4-1 and TRBJ2-3, with TRBD1 as a possible D gene (5 bases). Trimming removed 5 bases at V and 5 bases at J, with 14 bases between. The CDR3 loop spans 14 amino acids. Looked up from germline, CDR1 is MGHRA and CDR2 is YSYEKL.

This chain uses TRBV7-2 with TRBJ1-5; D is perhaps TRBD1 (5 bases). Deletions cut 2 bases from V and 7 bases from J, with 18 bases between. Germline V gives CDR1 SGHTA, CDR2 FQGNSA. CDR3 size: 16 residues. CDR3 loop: CASSLLVTVSGQPQHF. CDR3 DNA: TGTGCCAGCAGCTTACTCGTGACAGTTTCAGGACAGCCCCAGCATTTT.

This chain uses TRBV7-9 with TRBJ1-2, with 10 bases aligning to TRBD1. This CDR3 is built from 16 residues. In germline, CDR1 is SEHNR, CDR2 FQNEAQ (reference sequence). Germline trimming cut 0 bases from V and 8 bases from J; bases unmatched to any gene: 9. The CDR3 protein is CASSLAKFGTGDGYTF. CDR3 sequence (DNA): TGTGCCAGCAGCTTAGCCAAATTCGGGACAGGGGACGGCTACACCTTC.

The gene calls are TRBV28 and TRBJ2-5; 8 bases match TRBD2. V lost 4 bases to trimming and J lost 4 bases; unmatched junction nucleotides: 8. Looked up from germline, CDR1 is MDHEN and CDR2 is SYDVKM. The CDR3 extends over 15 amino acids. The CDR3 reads CASSSPGLVAETQYF. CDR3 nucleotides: TGTGCCAGCAGTTCGCCGGGACTAGTTGCAGAGACCCAGTACTTC.

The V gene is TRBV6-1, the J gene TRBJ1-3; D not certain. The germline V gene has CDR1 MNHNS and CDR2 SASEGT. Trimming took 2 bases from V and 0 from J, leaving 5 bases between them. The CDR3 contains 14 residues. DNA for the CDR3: TGTGCCAGCAGTGAATACAGCTCTGGAAACACCATATATTTT. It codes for CASSEYSSGNTIYF.

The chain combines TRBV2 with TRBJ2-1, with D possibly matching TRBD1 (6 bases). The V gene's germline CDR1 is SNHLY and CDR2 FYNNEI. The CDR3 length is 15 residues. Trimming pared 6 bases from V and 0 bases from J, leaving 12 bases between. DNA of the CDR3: TGTGCCAGCAGCCCAGCGGACAGCTCCTACAATGAGCAGTTCTTC. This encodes CASSPADSSYNEQFF.

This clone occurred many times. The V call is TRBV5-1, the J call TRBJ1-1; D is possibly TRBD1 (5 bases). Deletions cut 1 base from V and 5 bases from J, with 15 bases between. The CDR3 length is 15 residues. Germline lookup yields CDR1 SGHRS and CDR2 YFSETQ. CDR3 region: CASSLTGTLGTEAFF. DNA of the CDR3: TGCGCCAGCAGCTTGACAGGAACTCTGGGGACTGAAGCTTTCTTT. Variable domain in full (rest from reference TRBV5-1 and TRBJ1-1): KAGVTQTPRYLIKTRGQQVTLSCSPISGHRSVSWYQQTPGQGLQFLFEYFSETQRNKGNFPGRFSGRQFSNSRSEMNVSTLELGDSALYLCASSLTGTLGTEAFFGQGTRLTVV.

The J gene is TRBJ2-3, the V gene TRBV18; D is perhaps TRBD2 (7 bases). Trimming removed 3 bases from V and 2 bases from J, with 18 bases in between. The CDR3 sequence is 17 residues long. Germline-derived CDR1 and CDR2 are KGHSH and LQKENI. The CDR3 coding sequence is TGTGCCAGCTCACCCCCCCGGGGCGGGGGCCCCACAGATACGCAGTATTTT. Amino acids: CASSPPRGGGPTDTQYF.